The TCR beta chain under discussion was sequenced for a study of cytomegalovirus exposure and HLA in healthy donors. Study context: There were approximately 400 genotyped donors. Of these, 75% to 90% fell in the genetic ancestry cluster associated with self-reported Caucasian donors. General observations from the study: The sole available immune exposure information was CMV serostatus.

V lost 6 bases and J lost 0, with 11 bases in between. Germline V CDR1 and CDR2: MNHEY, SVGAGI. This CDR3 is 15 amino acids long. PCR amplification relied on 60 Vbeta primers (plus 13 Jbeta primers). Repertoires were generated with immunoSEQ multiplex PCR, while TCRdb's copy carries only in-frame clones and drops some. The table lists around 60,000 clones, about four fifths of them singletons, with roughly 50% in the top ten. Worth noting for this clone: Its antigen is unknown.

The sequence came from a middle-aged man in good health and CMV-seropositive. The chain is built from TRBV6-5 and TRBJ2-2; D unresolved. The specimen sequenced was PBMCs. CDR3 sequence (DNA): TGTGCCAGCAGGGCGACACAAGCGAACACCGGGGAGCTGTTTTTT. It specifies CASRATQANTGELFF.